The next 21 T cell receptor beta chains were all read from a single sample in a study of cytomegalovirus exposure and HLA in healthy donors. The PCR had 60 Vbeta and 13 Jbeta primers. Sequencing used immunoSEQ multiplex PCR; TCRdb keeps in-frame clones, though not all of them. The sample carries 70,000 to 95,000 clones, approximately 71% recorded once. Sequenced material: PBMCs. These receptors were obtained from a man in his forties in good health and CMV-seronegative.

Here the CDR3 DNA reads TGTGCCACCAGGAAAGGGCGGGGGGACGAGCAGTACTTC. It encodes CATRKGRGDEQYF. V and J are TRBV15 and TRBJ2-7, with 8 nucleotides matching TRBD2. The junction had 6 bases not matched to a gene; V was cut back by 6 bases and J by 5 bases. CDR1 LNHNV and CDR2 YYDKDF come from the germline V gene (reference sequence). The CDR3 runs 13 residues.

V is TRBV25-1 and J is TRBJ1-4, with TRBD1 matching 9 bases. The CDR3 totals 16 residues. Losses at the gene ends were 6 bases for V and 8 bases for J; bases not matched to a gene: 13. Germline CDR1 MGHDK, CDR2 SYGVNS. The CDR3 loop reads CASSPRDRVKPEKLFF. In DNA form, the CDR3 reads TGTGCCAGCAGCCCCCGGGACAGGGTCAAGCCCGAAAAACTGTTTTTT.

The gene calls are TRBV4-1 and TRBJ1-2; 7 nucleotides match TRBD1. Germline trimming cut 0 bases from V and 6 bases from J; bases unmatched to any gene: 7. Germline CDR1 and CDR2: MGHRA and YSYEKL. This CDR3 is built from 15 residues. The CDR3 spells CASSQEGKGADGYTF. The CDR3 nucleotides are TGCGCCAGCAGCCAAGAGGGTAAGGGGGCGGATGGCTACACCTTC.

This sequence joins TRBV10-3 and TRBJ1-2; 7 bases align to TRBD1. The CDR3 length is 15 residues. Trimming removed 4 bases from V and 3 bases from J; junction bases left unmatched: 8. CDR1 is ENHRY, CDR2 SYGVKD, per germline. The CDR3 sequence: CAISAIDREHYGYTF. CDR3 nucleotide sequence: TGTGCCATCAGTGCAATAGACAGGGAGCACTATGGCTACACCTTC.

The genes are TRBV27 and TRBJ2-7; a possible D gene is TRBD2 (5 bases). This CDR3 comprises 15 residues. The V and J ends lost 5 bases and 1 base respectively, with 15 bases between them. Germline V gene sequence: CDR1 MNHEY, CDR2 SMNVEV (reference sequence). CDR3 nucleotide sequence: TGTGCCAGCAGTCGTTCGGCCCCGGGGTCCTACGAGCAGTACTTC. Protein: CASSRSAPGSYEQYF.

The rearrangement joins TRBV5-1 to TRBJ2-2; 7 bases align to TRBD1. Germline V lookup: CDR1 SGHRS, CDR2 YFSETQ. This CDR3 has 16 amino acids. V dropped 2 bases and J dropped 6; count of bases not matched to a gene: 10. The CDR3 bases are TGCGCCAGCAGCTTCTCGTTCGACAGGGCGGCCGGGGAGCTGTTTTTT. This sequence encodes CASSFSFDRAAGELFF.

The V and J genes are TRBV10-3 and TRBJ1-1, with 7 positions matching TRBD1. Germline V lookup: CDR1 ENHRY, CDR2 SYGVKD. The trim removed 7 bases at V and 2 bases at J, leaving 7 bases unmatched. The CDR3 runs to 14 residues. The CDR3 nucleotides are TGTGCCATCAAATCGGCAGGGGGTAACACTGAAGCTTTCTTT. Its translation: CAIKSAGGNTEAFF.

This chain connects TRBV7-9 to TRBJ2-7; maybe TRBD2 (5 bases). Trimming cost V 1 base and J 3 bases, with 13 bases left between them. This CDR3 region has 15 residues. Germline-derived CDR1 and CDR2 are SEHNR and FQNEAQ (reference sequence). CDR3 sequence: CASSLVQHGGYEQYF. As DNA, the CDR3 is TGTGCCAGCAGCTTAGTCCAACACGGAGGCTACGAGCAGTACTTC. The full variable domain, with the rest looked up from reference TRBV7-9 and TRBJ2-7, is DTGVSQNPRHKITKRGQNVTFRCDPISEHNRLYWYRQTLGQGPEFLTYFQNEAQLEKSRLLSDRFSAERPKGSFSTLEIQRTEQGDSAMYLCASSLVQHGGYEQYFGPGTRLTVT.

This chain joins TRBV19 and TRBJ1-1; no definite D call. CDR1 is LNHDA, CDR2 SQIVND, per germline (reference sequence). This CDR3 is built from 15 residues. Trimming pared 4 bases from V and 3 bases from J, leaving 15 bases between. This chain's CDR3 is CASSNHGYRDTEAFF. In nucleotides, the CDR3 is TGTGCCAGTAGTAATCACGGGTACCGCGACACTGAAGCTTTCTTT.

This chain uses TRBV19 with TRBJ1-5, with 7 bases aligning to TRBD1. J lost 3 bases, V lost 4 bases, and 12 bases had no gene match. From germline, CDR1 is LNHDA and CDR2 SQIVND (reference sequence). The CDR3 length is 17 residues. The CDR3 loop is CASSRMRDSANNQPQHF. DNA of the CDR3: TGTGCCAGTAGTAGAATGCGGGACAGCGCTAACAATCAGCCCCAGCATTTT.

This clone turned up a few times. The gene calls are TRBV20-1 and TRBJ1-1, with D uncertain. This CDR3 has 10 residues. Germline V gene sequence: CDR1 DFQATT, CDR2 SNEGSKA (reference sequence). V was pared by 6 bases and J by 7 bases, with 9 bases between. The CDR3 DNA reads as TGCAGTGCCCGGGATCGTGAAGCTTTCTTT. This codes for CSARDREAFF.

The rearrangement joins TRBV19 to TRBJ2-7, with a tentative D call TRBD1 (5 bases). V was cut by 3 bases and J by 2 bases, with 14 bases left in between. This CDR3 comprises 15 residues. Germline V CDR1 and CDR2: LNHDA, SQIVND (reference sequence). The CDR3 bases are TGTGCCAGTAGTATCGCAGGGCCGGCCCCCTACGAGCAGTACTTC. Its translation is CASSIAGPAPYEQYF.

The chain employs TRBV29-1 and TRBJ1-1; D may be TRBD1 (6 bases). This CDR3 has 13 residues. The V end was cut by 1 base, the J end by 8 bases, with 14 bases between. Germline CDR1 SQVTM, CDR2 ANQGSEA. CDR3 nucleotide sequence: TGCAGCGTTGAAGGCCAAGGGGGAAACGAAGCTTTCTTT. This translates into CSVEGQGGNEAFF.

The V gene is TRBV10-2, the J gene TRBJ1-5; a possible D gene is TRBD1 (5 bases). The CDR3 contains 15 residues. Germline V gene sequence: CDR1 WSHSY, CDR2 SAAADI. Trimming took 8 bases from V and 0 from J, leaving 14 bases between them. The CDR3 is CASSPGVNSNQPQHF. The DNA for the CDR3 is TGCGCCAGCTCTCCGGGGGTAAATAGCAATCAGCCCCAGCATTTT.

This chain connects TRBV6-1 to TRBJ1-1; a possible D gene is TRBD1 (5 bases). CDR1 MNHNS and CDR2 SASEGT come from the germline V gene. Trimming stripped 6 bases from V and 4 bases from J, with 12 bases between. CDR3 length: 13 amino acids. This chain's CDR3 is CASRAQGSTEAFF. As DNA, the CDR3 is TGTGCCAGCAGGGCTCAGGGTAGCACTGAAGCTTTCTTT.

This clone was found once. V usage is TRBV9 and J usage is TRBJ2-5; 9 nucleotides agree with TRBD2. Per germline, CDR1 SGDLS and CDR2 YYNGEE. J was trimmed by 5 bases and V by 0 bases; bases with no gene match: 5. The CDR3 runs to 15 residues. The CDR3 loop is CASSVEILAGETQYF. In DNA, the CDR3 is TGTGCCAGCAGCGTAGAAATACTAGCGGGCGAGACCCAGTACTTC.

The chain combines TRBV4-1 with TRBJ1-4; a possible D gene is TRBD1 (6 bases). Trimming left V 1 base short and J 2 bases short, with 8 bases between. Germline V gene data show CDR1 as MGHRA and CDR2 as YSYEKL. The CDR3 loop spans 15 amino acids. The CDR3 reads CASSQATGTNEKLFF. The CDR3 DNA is TGCGCCAGCAGCCAAGCGACAGGTACTAATGAAAAACTGTTTTTT.

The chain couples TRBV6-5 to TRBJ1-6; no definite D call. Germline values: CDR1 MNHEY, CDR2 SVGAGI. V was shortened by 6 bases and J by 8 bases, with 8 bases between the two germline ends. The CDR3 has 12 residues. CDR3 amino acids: CASSGEDSPLHF. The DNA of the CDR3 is TGTGCCAGCAGCGGGGAGGATTCACCCCTCCACTTT.

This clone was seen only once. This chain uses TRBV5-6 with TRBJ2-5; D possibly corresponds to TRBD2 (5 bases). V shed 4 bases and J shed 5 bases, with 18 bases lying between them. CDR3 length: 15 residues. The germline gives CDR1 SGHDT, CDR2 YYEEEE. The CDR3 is CASSERVAGGETQYF. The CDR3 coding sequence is TGTGCCAGCAGCGAGAGGGTTGCCGGCGGGGAGACCCAGTACTTC.

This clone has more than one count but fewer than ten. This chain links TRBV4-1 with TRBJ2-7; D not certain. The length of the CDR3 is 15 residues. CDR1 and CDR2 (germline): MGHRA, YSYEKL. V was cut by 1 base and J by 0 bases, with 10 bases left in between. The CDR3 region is CASSQVQSLSYEQYF. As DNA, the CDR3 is TGCGCCAGCAGCCAAGTACAGTCCCTCTCCTACGAGCAGTACTTC.

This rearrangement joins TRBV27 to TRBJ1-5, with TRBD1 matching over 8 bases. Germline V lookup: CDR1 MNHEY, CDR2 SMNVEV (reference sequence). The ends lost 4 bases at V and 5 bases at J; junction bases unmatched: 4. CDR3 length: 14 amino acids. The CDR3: CASSSGTGHQPQHF. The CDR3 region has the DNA TGTGCCAGCAGTTCCGGGACAGGCCATCAGCCCCAGCATTTT.